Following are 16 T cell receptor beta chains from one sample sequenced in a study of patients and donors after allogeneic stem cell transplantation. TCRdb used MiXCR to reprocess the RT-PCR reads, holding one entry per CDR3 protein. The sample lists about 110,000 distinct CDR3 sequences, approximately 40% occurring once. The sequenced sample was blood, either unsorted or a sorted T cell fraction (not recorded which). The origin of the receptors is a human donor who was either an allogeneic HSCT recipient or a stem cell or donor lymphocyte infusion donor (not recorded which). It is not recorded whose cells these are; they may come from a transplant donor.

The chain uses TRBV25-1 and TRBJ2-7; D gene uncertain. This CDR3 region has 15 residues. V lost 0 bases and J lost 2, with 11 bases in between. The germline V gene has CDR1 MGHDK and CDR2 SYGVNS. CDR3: CASSEYGTGTYEQYF. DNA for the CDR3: TGTGCCAGCAGTGAATATGGTACCGGAACCTACGAGCAGTACTTC.

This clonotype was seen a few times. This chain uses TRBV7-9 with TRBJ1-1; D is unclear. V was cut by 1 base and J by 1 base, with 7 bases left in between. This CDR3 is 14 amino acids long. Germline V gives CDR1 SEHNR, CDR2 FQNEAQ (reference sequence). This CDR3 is CASSLGRQNTEAFF. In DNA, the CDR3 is TGTGCCAGCAGCTTAGGACGGCAGAACACTGAAGCTTTCTTT.

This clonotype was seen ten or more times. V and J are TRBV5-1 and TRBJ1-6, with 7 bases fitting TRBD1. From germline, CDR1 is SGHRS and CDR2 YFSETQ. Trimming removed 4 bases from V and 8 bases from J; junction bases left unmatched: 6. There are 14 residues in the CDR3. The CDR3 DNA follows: TGCGCCAGCAGCCCTCGAGGGGGCGATTCACCCCTCCACTTT. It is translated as CASSPRGGDSPLHF.

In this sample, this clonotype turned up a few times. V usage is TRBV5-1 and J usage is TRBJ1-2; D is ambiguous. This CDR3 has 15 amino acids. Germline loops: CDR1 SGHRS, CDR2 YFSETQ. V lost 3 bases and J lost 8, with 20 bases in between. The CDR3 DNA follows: TGCGCCAGCAGCTCCGTAAAGGGAGCTCTTCGAGGCTACACCTTC. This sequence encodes CASSSVKGALRGYTF.

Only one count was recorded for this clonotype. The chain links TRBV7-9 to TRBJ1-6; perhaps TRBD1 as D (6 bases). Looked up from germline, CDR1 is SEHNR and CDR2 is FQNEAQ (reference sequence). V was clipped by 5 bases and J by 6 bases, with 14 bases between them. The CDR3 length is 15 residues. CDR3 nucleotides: TGTGCCAGCAGCCCAGGACAGTCTCGTAATTCACCCCTCCACTTT. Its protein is CASSPGQSRNSPLHF.

The CDR3 nucleotides are TGTGCCAGCAGCTTCCGGGCTCCACGCTCCTACGAGCAGTACTTC. This translates into CASSFRAPRSYEQYF. The chain combines TRBV5-6 with TRBJ2-7, with D hard to call. Germline V lookup: CDR1 SGHDT, CDR2 YYEEEE. V lost 2 bases and J lost 0, with 12 bases in between. This CDR3 is built from 15 residues.

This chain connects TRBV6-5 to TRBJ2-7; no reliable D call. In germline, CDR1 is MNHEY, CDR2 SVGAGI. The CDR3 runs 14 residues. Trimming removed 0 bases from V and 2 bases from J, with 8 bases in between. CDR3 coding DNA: TGTGCCAGCAGTTACTCGGTAGGGACCTACGAGCAGTACTTC. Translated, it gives CASSYSVGTYEQYF.

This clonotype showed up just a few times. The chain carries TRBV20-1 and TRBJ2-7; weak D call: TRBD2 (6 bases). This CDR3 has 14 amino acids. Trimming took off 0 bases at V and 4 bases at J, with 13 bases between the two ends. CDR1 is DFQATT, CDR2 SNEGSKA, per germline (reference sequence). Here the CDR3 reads CSARDGRGGYEQYF. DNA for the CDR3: TGCAGTGCTAGAGATGGTAGAGGAGGGTACGAGCAGTACTTC.

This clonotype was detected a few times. The CDR3 DNA follows: TGTGCCAGCAGTTTGAGTCACTATGGCGGGGGTACCCAGTACTTC. Protein: CASSLSHYGGGTQYF. V and J are TRBV12-3 or TRBV12-4 and TRBJ2-5; 7 bases are a match to TRBD2. There are 15 residues in the CDR3. Trimming at V came to 3 bases and at J to 8 bases, leaving 12 bases not matched to a gene.

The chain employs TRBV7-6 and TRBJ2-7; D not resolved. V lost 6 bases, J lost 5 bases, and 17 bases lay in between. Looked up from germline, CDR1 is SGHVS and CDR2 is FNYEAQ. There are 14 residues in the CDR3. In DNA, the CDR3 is TGTGCCAGCAGTCCCAGACTCTTACTCGACGAGCAGTACTTC. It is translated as CASSPRLLLDEQYF.

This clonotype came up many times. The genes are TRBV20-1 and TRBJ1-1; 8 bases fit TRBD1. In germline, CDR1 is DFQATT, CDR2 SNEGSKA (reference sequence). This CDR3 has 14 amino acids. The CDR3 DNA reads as TGCAGCAATCAGGGGGCCTCCTTGAACACTGAAGCTTTCTTT. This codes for CSNQGASLNTEAFF.

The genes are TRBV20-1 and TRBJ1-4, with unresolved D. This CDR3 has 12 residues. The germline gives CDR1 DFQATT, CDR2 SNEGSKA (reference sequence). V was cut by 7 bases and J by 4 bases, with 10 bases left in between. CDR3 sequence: CSVKDFNEKLFF. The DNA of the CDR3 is TGCAGTGTAAAGGACTTTAATGAAAAACTGTTTTTT.

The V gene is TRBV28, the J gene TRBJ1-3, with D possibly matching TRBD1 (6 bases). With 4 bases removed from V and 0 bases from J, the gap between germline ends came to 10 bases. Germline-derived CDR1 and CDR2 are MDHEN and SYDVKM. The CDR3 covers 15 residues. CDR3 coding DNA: TGTGCCAGCAGTTCGGGACATTTCTCTGGAAACACCATATATTTT. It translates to CASSSGHFSGNTIYF.

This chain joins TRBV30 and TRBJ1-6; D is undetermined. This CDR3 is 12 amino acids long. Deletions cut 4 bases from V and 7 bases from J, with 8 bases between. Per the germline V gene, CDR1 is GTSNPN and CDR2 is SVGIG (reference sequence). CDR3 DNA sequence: TGTGCCTGGACGGATAGAAATTCACCCCTCCACTTT. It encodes CAWTDRNSPLHF.

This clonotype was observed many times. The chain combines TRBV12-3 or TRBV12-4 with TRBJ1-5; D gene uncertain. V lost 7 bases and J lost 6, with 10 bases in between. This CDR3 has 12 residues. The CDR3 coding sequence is TGTGCCAGCAATTCCGGCGGTCAGCCCCAGCATTTT. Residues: CASNSGGQPQHF.

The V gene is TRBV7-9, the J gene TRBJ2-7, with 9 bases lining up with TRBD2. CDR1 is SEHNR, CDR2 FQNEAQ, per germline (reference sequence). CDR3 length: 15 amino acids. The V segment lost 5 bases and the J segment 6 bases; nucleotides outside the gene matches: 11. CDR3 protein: CASSPIAGGGFEQYF. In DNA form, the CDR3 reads TGTGCCAGCAGCCCCATCGCGGGAGGGGGTTTCGAGCAGTACTTC.